This TCR beta chain was profiled in a study (dated by TCRdb to the early 2020s). Survey-level sequencing on the immunoSEQ platform was used to profile TCR beta chain repertoires. Per the authors' processing: Repertoire diversity was measured with the inverse Simpson index, and CDR3 amino acid length spectratypes and V-J pairing frequencies were compared. TCR beta CDR3 sequences were matched against VDJdb to annotate clonotypes specific to SARS-CoV-2, CMV, influenza A and EBV. TCRdb carries this immuneACCESS record with in-frame sequences only. Its versions omit some clonotypes, under half of them owing to an unresolved V gene in the studies checked, with the rest unexplained. V and J calls and clone size are those listed in that table; D and trimming were worked out from the DNA. The sample has approximately 70,000 clones on record, 93% of them singletons. The top ten constitute less than 4.5% of the sample.

General findings and caveats noted by the study authors: Further investigation, including longitudinal sampling and assessment of a control group, is stated by the authors to be required.

The germline V gene gives CDR1 as SGHNT and CDR2 as YENEEA. Including the terminal cysteine and phenylalanine, the CDR3 comprises 14 residues. Just CDR3 DNA is preserved here, 42 bases in frame from base 1. V loses 5 bases at its end and J loses 2 bases; junction bases beyond the gene matches: 6. PBMCs were isolated from peripheral blood, and genomic DNA from unsorted PBMCs was used for TCR beta sequencing. In the case of this clone: There is no known antigen for this receptor. No qualities accompany the bases; no much larger clone lies one base away.

This clonotype was obtained from a man aged 40-50 years with rheumatoid arthritis. The V and J genes are TRBV11-3 and TRBJ2-7; 7 central bases correspond to TRBD1. Sequencing used PBMCs. The bases are TGTGCCAGCAGCCCAGGGGGACAGCCCTACGAGCAGTACTTC. This codes for CASSPGGQPYEQYF.